The 12 T cell receptor beta chains reported below all come from one sample, sequenced in a study of type 1 and type 2 diabetes patients. PCR was run on genomic DNA. The TCR beta CDR3 region was amplified using 30 forward and 13 reverse primers. TCRdb reprocessed the multiplex PCR reads with MiXCR, giving one entry per CDR3 protein. This sample carries under 300,000 distinct CDR3 sequences, roughly 44% of them seen once, and the ten largest clones take roughly 15%. Input material: peripheral blood mononuclear cells (PBMCs). The receptors were gathered from a man in his late teens or twenties with type 2 diabetes.

The V gene is TRBV2, the J gene TRBJ2-7; TRBD1 agrees at 9 bases. The germline CDR1 and CDR2 sequences are SNHLY and FYNNEI. V lost 9 bases to trimming and J lost 6 bases; unmatched junction nucleotides: 9. The CDR3 has 13 amino acids. The CDR3 sequence: CARAGQGQGEQYF. The CDR3 DNA reads as TGTGCCAGAGCGGGACAGGGCCAAGGCGAGCAGTACTTC.

The V gene is TRBV7-2, the J gene TRBJ2-2; D perhaps matches TRBD2 (7 bases). The CDR3 runs 15 residues. CDR1 and CDR2 from the germline V gene are SGHTA and FQGNSA. V shed 10 bases and J shed 1 base, with 16 bases lying between them. CDR3 bases: TGTGCCACCCCCAGCGGGACAAAGAACACCGGGGAGCTGTTTTTT. Residues: CATPSGTKNTGELFF.

The chain recombines TRBV6-1 with TRBJ2-6; 12 bases fit TRBD1. V lost 4 bases to trimming and J lost 2 bases; unmatched junction nucleotides: 3. CDR3 length equals 17 residues. The germline V gene encodes CDR1 MNHNS and CDR2 SASEGT. DNA for the CDR3: TGTGCCAGCAGTGGGGGACAGGGGGCAACTGGGGCCAACGTCCTGACTTTC. Protein sequence: CASSGGQGATGANVLTF.

With respect to this clonotype: Germline is not matched at one junction end, which may reflect a read error. The chain carries TRBV7-3 and TRBJ2-5; perhaps TRBD1 as D (6 bases). Germline CDR1 and CDR2: SGHTA and FQGTGA. The CDR3 consists of 15 residues. The CDR3 region is CASTRGQGYQETQYF. DNA of the CDR3: TGCGCCAGCACCAGGGGACAAGGGTACCAAGAGACCCAGTACTTC.

In its sample, this clonotype was seen once. One end of the junction varies from germline; a read error may be responsible. The V gene is TRBV5-1, the J gene TRBJ2-7; D is unresolved. Germline CDR1 reads SGHRS; CDR2 reads YFSETQ. The CDR3 extends over 15 amino acids. CDR3 region: CASSLSWPSSYEQYF. The DNA of the CDR3 is TGTGCCAGCAGCTTATCTTGGCCTAGCTCCTACGAGCAGTACTTC.

A note on this clonotype: Sequence at one end of the junction differs from germline and may be a read error. J is TRBJ2-1 and V is TRBV6-6, with D perhaps given as TRBD1 or TRBD2 (5 bases each). Germline V gene lookup returns CDR1 MNHNY and CDR2 SVGAGI (reference sequence). The CDR3 contains 14 residues. CDR3 DNA: TGCGCCAGCAGTGATGGGGGTTTAAGGGATGAGCAGTTCTTC. Its protein is CASSDGGLRDEQFF.

CDR3 sequence reads: CASSERTSGHNEQFF. In DNA, the CDR3 is TGCGCCAGCAGCGAAAGGACTAGCGGGCACAATGAGCAGTTCTTC. The chain uses TRBV4-3 and TRBJ2-5, with 11 bases identical to TRBD2. The J call could be wrong; TRBJ2-1 is a better fit for the DNA end. The CDR3 totals 15 residues. Germline V gene sequence: CDR1 LGHNA, CDR2 YSLEER.

This chain links TRBV7-3 with TRBJ2-2, with D possibly matching TRBD2 (5 bases). V was pared by 4 bases and J by 4 bases, with 10 bases between. The CDR3 sequence is 14 residues long. Germline values: CDR1 SGHTA, CDR2 FQGTGA. CDR3 region: CASSSFGSTGELFF. As DNA, the CDR3 is TGTGCCAGCAGCTCTTTTGGGAGCACCGGGGAGCTGTTTTTT.

The rearrangement links TRBV27 to TRBJ2-7; D unresolved. The germline CDR1 and CDR2 sequences are MNHEY and SMNVEV (reference sequence). The CDR3 is made up of 12 amino acids. V lost 6 bases, J lost 7 bases, and 13 bases lay in between. The CDR3 DNA reads TGTGCCAGCAGCTCAAGTTCTGGAGAGCAGTACTTC. Protein product: CASSSSSGEQYF.

The genes are TRBV7-6 and TRBJ2-5; TRBD2 might be the D (7 bases). The germline V gene encodes CDR1 SGHVS and CDR2 FNYEAQ. With 3 bases removed from V and 4 bases from J, the gap between germline ends came to 18 bases. CDR3 length equals 16 residues. The CDR3 coding sequence is TGTGCCAGCAGCTTGATCGAGGGACGGGGGGCAGAGACCCAGTACTTC. Its protein product is CASSLIEGRGAETQYF. Full variable domain (missing parts from reference TRBV7-6 and TRBJ2-5): GAGVSQSPRYKVTKRGQDVALRCDPISGHVSLYWYRQALGQGPEFLTYFNYEAQQDKSGLPNDRFSAERPEGSISTLTIQRTEQRDSAMYRCASSLIEGRGAETQYFGPGTRLLVL.

The chain links TRBV19 to TRBJ2-5; no clear D gene. Trimming removed 3 bases at V and 1 base at J, with 12 bases between. CDR3 length equals 15 residues. Germline V lookup: CDR1 LNHDA, CDR2 SQIVND (reference sequence). CDR3 region: CASSMGGLFQETQYF. The CDR3 DNA reads TGTGCCAGTAGTATGGGTGGGCTATTCCAAGAGACCCAGTACTTC.

The chain uses TRBV7-3 and TRBJ2-5, with D possibly matching TRBD2 (5 bases). Trimming pared 8 bases from V and 5 bases from J, leaving 18 bases between. The CDR3 is 14 amino acids. The V gene's germline CDR1 is SGHTA and CDR2 FQGTGA. DNA of the CDR3: TGTGCCAGCGGCCCCGATGGGGAGTGGGAGACCCAGTACTTC. Its protein is CASGPDGEWETQYF.